The rows below give T cell receptor beta chains drawn from one sample of a study of T cells in Graves' hyperthyroidism and ophthalmopathy. TCRdb re-analysed the multiplex PCR reads in MiXCR, keeping a single row per CDR3 protein. The sample includes more than 500,000 distinct CDR3 sequences, 15% to 20% of them seen just once. Input material: blood. All receptors come from a woman aged 30 to 39 with Graves' ophthalmopathy. Both conserved end residues are part of each CDR3. D genes are given only for firm matches. Expanded clones are given a class, and other clones once, few, many or no size at all.

>TRBV7-2|TRBJ1-5|15|-|few
TGTGCCAGCAGCTCCGCCCAGGGGCTAAATCAGCCCCAGCATTTT
CASSSAQGLNQPQHF
>TRBV4-3|TRBJ2-1|15|-|many
TGCGCCAGCAGCCCTCCGAGAGCCAGGGTCAATGAGCAGTTCTTC
CASSPPRARVNEQFF
>TRBV20-1|TRBJ2-1|12|-|few
TGCAGTGCTAGACCCCCGCAGGGAGAGCAGTTCTTC
CSARPPQGEQFF
>TRBV30|TRBJ2-5|16|TRBD2|many
TGTGCCTGGAGTGTAGGGGCTAGCGGGAGAGGGGAGACCCAGTACTTC
CAWSVGASGRGETQYF
>TRBV2|TRBJ1-4|14|-|few
TGTGCCACCCAGGACCTGGGGATAGGTGAAAAACTGTTTTTT
CATQDLGIGEKLFF
>TRBV6-5|TRBJ2-2|16|TRBD2|few
TGTGCCAGCAGTTACCGGCTAGCGGTAATCACCGGGGAGCTGTTTTTT
CASSYRLAVITGELFF
>TRBV6-2/TRBV6-3|TRBJ2-5|18|-|-
TGTGCCAGCAGTTACTATCAAGGTGGTACGACCCCCGGGGGGACCCAGTACTTC
CASSYYQGGTTPGGTQYF
>TRBV11-3|TRBJ2-4|13|TRBD1|many
TGTGCCAGCAGCCCAGGGGGCCAAAACATTCAGTACTTC
CASSPGGQNIQYF
>TRBV27|TRBJ2-7|16|TRBD1|-
TGTGCCAGCAGTCTAAGGTGGGACAGGGGGCATTACGAGCAGTACTTC
CASSLRWDRGHYEQYF
>TRBV5-4|TRBJ2-2|15|-|few
TGTGCCAACAGCCATCCGGACAGGAACACCGGGGAGCTGTTTTTT
CANSHPDRNTGELFF
>TRBV28|TRBJ1-5|17|-|many
TGTGCCAGCAGTTTTCACCCTCCCCCCAGGGACAATCAGCCCCAGCATTTT
CASSFHPPPRDNQPQHF
>TRBV20-1|TRBJ2-1|13|-|many
TGCAGTGCTCCTCGGACTACCCCCAATGAGCAGTTCTTC
CSAPRTTPNEQFF
>TRBV6-1|TRBJ1-5|12|-|few
TGTGCCAGCAGGGCCGGAAATCAGCCCCAGCATTTT
CASRAGNQPQHF
>TRBV20-1|TRBJ1-5|15|-|few
TGCAGTGCTAGTGGTGGGTCGTATAGCAATCAGCCCCAGCATTTT
CSASGGSYSNQPQHF
>TRBV5-1|TRBJ2-2|16|-|few
TGCGCCAGCAGCTTGAGAAGGTCCGGGGGTACCGGGGAGCTGTTTTTT
CASSLRRSGGTGELFF
>TRBV7-2|TRBJ2-1|16|TRBD2|many
TGTGCCAGCAGCTCACTAGCGGCAAGATCCTACAATGAGCAGTTCTTC
CASSSLAARSYNEQFF
>TRBV14|TRBJ2-7|16|TRBD2|many
TGTGCCAGCAGCCAAGACGTGGGTAGCGGGAGCTACGAGCAGTACTTC
CASSQDVGSGSYEQYF
>TRBV27|TRBJ2-3|15|-|-
TGTGCCAGCAGTCCCCTGGCGGGGGCCGGGGATACGCAGTATTTT
CASSPLAGAGDTQYF
>TRBV20-1|TRBJ2-7|15|TRBD1|many
TGCAGTGCTAGAATAAACAGGGGCCTCGACTACGAGCAGTACTTC
CSARINRGLDYEQYF
>TRBV29-1|TRBJ2-7|11|TRBD1|-
TGCAGCGGAAACAGGGGTTACGAGCAGTACTTC
CSGNRGYEQYF
>TRBV7-2|TRBJ2-3|16|-|many
TGTGCCAGCAGCTTATCCCCAACCCCCGGCACAGATACGCAGTATTTT
CASSLSPTPGTDTQYF
>TRBV4-1|TRBJ2-5|17|TRBD2|many
TGCGCCAGCAGCCCGTTGGGACTAGCGGGACCCCAAGAGACCCAGTACTTC
CASSPLGLAGPQETQYF
>TRBV6-1|TRBJ2-7|15|-|many
TGTGCCAGCAGCATCACAGGTCCCGACTCCTACGAGCAGTACTTC
CASSITGPDSYEQYF
>TRBV19|TRBJ2-1|14|-|-
TGTGCCAGTAGTAGTGGGGACTCGCGCAATGAGCAGTTCTTC
CASSSGDSRNEQFF
>TRBV6-1|TRBJ1-2|14|-|few
TGTGCCAGCAGTGAATCCCTGGGGAACTATGGCTACACCTTC
CASSESLGNYGYTF
>TRBV4-2|TRBJ2-5|14|TRBD2|many
TGTGCCAGCAGCCAGGTACTAGCGGGAGTCCCCGAGTACTTC
CASSQVLAGVPEYF
>TRBV7-2|TRBJ2-7|14|TRBD2|-
TGTGCCAGCAGCTTAGCGCTAGCGGTCTACGAGCAGTACTTC
CASSLALAVYEQYF
>TRBV5-1|TRBJ2-1|13|-|few
TGCGCCAGCAGCTTGGGGTGGGGGTACGAGCAGTTCTTC
CASSLGWGYEQFF
>TRBV7-2|TRBJ2-2|14|-|few
TGTGCCAGCAGCTTAGGACAGCCCACCGGGGAGCTGTTTTTT
CASSLGQPTGELFF
>TRBV28|TRBJ2-3|16|TRBD2|-
TGTGCCAGCAGCGACACGGGACTAGGTGGCACAGATACGCAGTATTTT
CASSDTGLGGTDTQYF
>TRBV13|TRBJ2-7|15|TRBD2|-
TGTGCCAGCAGCGACTCCCCGGGACTAGCGGCCGAGCAGTACTTC
CASSDSPGLAAEQYF
>TRBV5-1|TRBJ1-3|15|-|many
TGCGCCAGCAGCAGAGACAGTCTCCCCGGAAACACCATATATTTT
CASSRDSLPGNTIYF
>TRBV30|TRBJ2-7|16|-|many
TGTGCCTGGAGGGAGAGGCCGGGCCGGGCCTCCTACGAGCAGTACTTC
CAWRERPGRASYEQYF